The 20 T cell receptor delta chains below were found in one sample sequenced in a study of gamma-delta T cells after stem cell transplantation. TCRdb called clones from the RT-PCR reads again using CATT. The table lists some 1,400 delta-chain clones, about a tenth of them singletons. The sample comprised gamma-delta T cells. These receptors were taken from a human donor. It is not recorded whose cells these are; they may come from a transplant donor.

Sample share makes this clone medium-sized. The same CDR3 can be traced to other DNA sequences in this sample. This chain links TRDV2 with TRDJ1; 10 bases are a match to TRDD3. In the absence of a J gene in TCRdb, the DNA was matched to germline to assign it here. V was pared by 0 bases and J by 2 bases, with 11 bases of the junction left unmatched. Germline loops: CDR1 GEAIGNYY, CDR2 EKD. The CDR3 consists of 18 residues. The CDR3 sequence: CACDTRKLRGDTTDKLIF. Here the CDR3 DNA reads TGTGCCTGTGACACCAGAAAATTACGGGGGGATACGACCGATAAACTCATCTTT.

The V gene is TRDV1, the J gene TRDJ1; possibly TRDD3 for D (6 bases). The V gene's germline CDR1 is TSWWSYY and CDR2 QGS. The V end was cut by 1 base, the J end by 3 bases, with 21 bases between. The CDR3 sequence is 18 residues long. Here the CDR3 DNA reads TGTGCTCTTGGGGAACGGGGACTCAGATGGGGGTCCGCCGATAAACTCATCTTT. This codes for CALGERGLRWGSADKLIF.

This clone was recorded a few times. A clone one base away is much larger, so this may be a read error. V and J are TRDV2 and TRDJ1; 13 bases are shared with TRDD3. Trimming at V came to 7 bases and at J to 2 bases, leaving 9 bases not matched to a gene. The CDR3 spans 16 residues. Looked up from germline, CDR1 is GEAIGNYY and CDR2 is EKD. Here the CDR3 reads CACGVLGDTGTDKLIF. CDR3 DNA sequence: TGTGCCTGCGGTGTACTGGGGGATACGGGGACCGATAAACTCATCTTT.

Notes on this clone: The TCRdb protein comes from a much larger clone and disagrees with this DNA's translation at residues 6 and 12, likely due to a read error; the protein given here is derived from the DNA. The rearrangement joins TRDV3 to TRDJ1; 10 positions agree with TRDD3. From germline, CDR1 is TVYSNPD and CDR2 GDNSRS (reference sequence). This CDR3 is 14 amino acids long. The CDR3 loop is CALSSHDLGDKHIF. In DNA, the CDR3 is TGTGCCCTCTCCTCCCACGACCTGGGGGATAAACACATCTTT.

This clone occurred a few times. The V and J genes are TRDV2 and TRDJ1; 7 bases agree with TRDD3. Germline trimming cut 0 bases from V and 0 bases from J; bases unmatched to any gene: 18. Germline V CDR1 and CDR2: GEAIGNYY, EKD. The CDR3 extends over 20 amino acids. CDR3 amino acids: CACDTVGLGTQTVNTDKLIF. CDR3 coding DNA: TGTGCCTGTGACACCGTTGGACTGGGGACACAAACAGTTAACACCGATAAACTCATCTTT.

V gene TRDV3 combines with J gene TRDJ1; D unresolved. As TCRdb names no J gene, one was assigned here on the basis of a DNA match to germline. The CDR3 is made up of 14 amino acids. Germline V gene lookup returns CDR1 TVYSNPD and CDR2 GDNSRS (reference sequence). The ends were cut back, 1 base at V and 7 bases at J, with 19 bases in the middle. CDR3 nucleotides: TGTGCCTTTAAGTCTAATGAGATCTGCTCTAAACTCATCTTT. It translates to CAFKSNEICSKLIF. Full variable domain (outside the CDR3, taken from reference TRDV3 and TRDJ1): CDKVTQSSPDQTVASGSEVVLLCTYDTVYSNPDLFWYRIRPDYSFQFVFYGDNSRSEGADFTQGRFSVKHILTQKAFHLVISPVRTEDSATYYCAFKSNEICSKLIFGKGTRVTVEP.

Details on this clone: The protein given by TCRdb reflects a much larger clone and differs at residue 4 from this DNA's translation, likely from a read error; the protein shown is the DNA's translation. The chain is built from TRDV2 and TRDJ1; 13 bases align to TRDD3. Germline V CDR1 and CDR2: GEAIGNYY, EKD. This CDR3 region has 17 residues. The CDR3 nucleotides are TGTGCCTGTGGCACCTTACTGGGGGATACGCAAACCGATAAACTCATCTTT. Amino acid sequence: CACGTLLGDTQTDKLIF.

The V call is TRDV2, the J call TRDJ1, with TRDD3 as a possible D gene (6 bases). Trimming took 5 bases from V and 0 from J, leaving 12 bases between them. This CDR3 has 14 amino acids. CDR1 and CDR2 (germline): GEAIGNYY, EKD. CDR3 sequence: CACVGISHTDKLIF. CDR3 bases: TGTGCCTGTGTTGGGATAAGTCACACCGATAAACTCATCTTT.

This clone has only a few counts. V usage is TRDV2 and J usage is TRDJ1, with 8 bases fitting TRDD3. TCRdb records no J gene; here it was assigned by comparing the DNA to germline. The trim removed 1 base at V and 0 bases at J, leaving 12 bases unmatched. The CDR3 has 18 amino acids. The germline V gene has CDR1 GEAIGNYY and CDR2 EKD. This CDR3 is CACDTRINGGSYTDKLIF. In DNA form, the CDR3 reads TGTGCCTGTGACACTAGGATTAATGGGGGATCGTACACCGATAAACTCATCTTT.

This clone counts as medium-sized. The rearrangement uses TRDV1 and TRDJ1; 7 nucleotides align to TRDD2. This CDR3 is built from 19 residues. The J segment lost 1 base and the V segment lost 1 base, leaving 15 bases of the junction unmatched. CDR1 TSWWSYY and CDR2 QGS come from the germline V gene. The chain's CDR3 is CALGEPFLPLPAITDKLIF. CDR3 DNA sequence: TGTGCTCTTGGGGAACCATTCCTACCTTTGCCCGCCATCACCGATAAACTCATCTTT.

The rearrangement uses TRDV2 and TRDJ1, with TRDD3 identical over 9 bases. The trim removed 3 bases at V and 0 bases at J, leaving 16 bases unmatched. Germline assignment: CDR1 GEAIGNYY and CDR2 EKD. The CDR3 is made up of 19 amino acids. The CDR3 coding sequence is TGTGCCTGTGACCTACCGGGGGATACAACGGAAAGGTACACCGATAAACTCATCTTT. Its translation: CACDLPGDTTERYTDKLIF.

This clone was observed a handful of times. The chain uses TRDV2 and TRDJ1; 8 bases are a match to TRDD3. Here the J gene was assigned by germline matching of the DNA, as TCRdb has none. Germline CDR1 is GEAIGNYY and CDR2 is EKD. V dropped 3 bases and J dropped 0; count of bases not matched to a gene: 14. The CDR3 has 18 residues. CDR3 sequence: CACDAVLGGETDTDKLIF. CDR3 coding DNA: TGTGCCTGTGACGCGGTACTGGGGGGGGAAACAGACACCGATAAACTCATCTTT.

J gene TRDJ1 was identified, but the V gene was not called; the tabulated D call, TRDD3, remains unverified against the DNA. CDR3 length: 19 residues. CDR3 amino acids: CACDPVLGDTPPSTDNLIF. The CDR3, as DNA: TGTGCCTGTGACCCCGTACTGGGGGATACGCCCCCCTCAACCGATAACCTCATCTTT.

As for this clone: A read error likely explains why the TCRdb protein, taken from a much larger clone, differs from this DNA's translation at residue 11; the protein shown is translated from the DNA. The rearrangement uses TRDV2 and TRDJ1; 11 nucleotides align to TRDD3. The CDR3 loop spans 18 amino acids. In germline, CDR1 is GEAIGNYY, CDR2 EKD. V shed 2 bases and J 0 bases; nucleotides not matched to a gene: 10. This chain's CDR3 is CACDIVGDTRAYTDKLIF. For the CDR3, the DNA is TGTGCCTGTGACATAGTGGGGGATACGCGAGCTTACACCGATAAACTCATCTTT.

This clone showed up just a few times. TCRdb assigns this DNA the protein of a much larger clone, which departs from its translation at residue 10; this likely reflects a read error, and the protein shown comes from translating the DNA. In the same sample, other DNA sequences code for this CDR3. CDR3 region: CALSSYDLGAKLIF. Here the CDR3 DNA reads TGTGCCCTCTCCTCATACGACCTGGGGGCTAAACTCATCTTT. V and J are TRDV3 and TRDJ1; 7 bases are a match to TRDD3. Looked up from germline, CDR1 is TVYSNPD and CDR2 is GDNSRS (reference sequence). Unmatched junction bases numbered 16, after V lost 5 bases and J lost 7 bases. There are 14 residues in the CDR3.

By share of the sample, this clone is large. Other DNA sequences in this sample translate to the same CDR3. The rearrangement uses TRDV2 and TRDJ1; D is unresolved. The CDR3 spans 16 residues. Trimming left V 0 bases short and J 3 bases short, with 16 bases between. Germline V CDR1 and CDR2: GEAIGNYY, EKD. CDR3 bases: TGTGCCTGTGACACCGTACAACACACCAACGCCGATAAACTCATCTTT. Translated: CACDTVQHTNADKLIF.

The J gene is TRDJ1, the V gene TRDV2; 9 bases map to TRDD3. Here the J gene came from matching the DNA to germline, since TCRdb omits it. The V and J ends lost 1 base and 0 bases, in that order; junction bases with no gene match: 11. The germline V gene encodes CDR1 GEAIGNYY and CDR2 EKD. This CDR3 spans 18 amino acids. As DNA, the CDR3 is TGTGCCTGTGACACTGGCGGGGATACGGTTGATTACACCGATAAACTCATCTTT. Translation: CACDTGGDTVDYTDKLIF.

A word on this clone: TCRdb pairs this DNA with a much larger clone's protein that differs at residue 8, likely a read error; the protein shown was translated from the DNA. The chain employs TRDV2 and TRDJ1; 7 bases are a match to TRDD3. TCRdb records no J gene; here it was assigned by comparing the DNA to germline. The V gene's germline CDR1 is GEAIGNYY and CDR2 EKD. This CDR3 comprises 17 residues. V gave up 3 bases and J gave up 1 base; unmatched junction bases: 13. The CDR3 is CACDSLMVDTVTDKLIF. The CDR3 DNA sequence: TGTGCCTGTGACTCTCTCATGGTGGATACGGTCACCGATAAACTCATCTTT.

By its share, this clone is large. The chain uses TRDV2 and TRDJ1, with 13 bases lining up with TRDD3. Trimming removed 0 bases from V and 2 bases from J; junction bases left unmatched: 5. This CDR3 is built from 17 residues. Germline lookup yields CDR1 GEAIGNYY and CDR2 EKD. The CDR3 sequence is CACDTLLGDTQTDKLIF. CDR3 nucleotides: TGTGCCTGTGACACCTTACTGGGGGATACGCAAACCGATAAACTCATCTTT.

This clone was recorded a few times. The sample holds other DNA sequences that translate to the same CDR3. The chain has TRDV2 and TRDJ1; the D is unclear. This CDR3 has 19 residues. V was trimmed by 0 bases and J by 2 bases, leaving 24 bases between them. The V gene's germline CDR1 is GEAIGNYY and CDR2 EKD. CDR3 region: CACDTVPTGPVVGTDKLIF. The CDR3, as DNA: TGTGCCTGTGACACCGTCCCCACAGGGCCAGTGGTGGGTACCGATAAACTCATCTTT.